One and the same sample provided the 27 T cell receptor beta chains below, sequenced in a study of shared clonotypes between healthy human individuals. Naive CD8 cells were CD45RO-negative, positively selected for CCR7, excluding terminally differentiated effector memory CD45RA+ cells. Assay used: immunoSEQ multiplex PCR; TCRdb lists only in-frame clones, some missing. This table has about 2.1 million clones, 93% appearing once. Source material: naive CD8+ T cells from PBMCs. The receptors here all came from a man between 18 and 29 years old in good health. Some clones in this sample may be carry-over from other donors' samples.

For the CDR3, the DNA is TGTGCCAGCAGTTTATTAGGGGCGGGAGGGACAAGGGGCACAGATACGCAGTATTTT. This gives the protein CASSLLGAGGTRGTDTQYF. This chain joins TRBV27 and TRBJ2-3; 9 bases agree with TRBD2. Germline CDR1 is MNHEY and CDR2 is SMNVEV (reference sequence). V gave up 1 base and J gave up 1 base; unmatched junction bases: 12. The CDR3 spans 19 residues.

The gene calls are TRBV5-4 and TRBJ2-5, with 11 bases aligning to TRBD2. The CDR3 has 15 amino acids. The junction had 1 base not matched to a gene; V was cut back by 3 bases and J by 0 bases. The germline gives CDR1 SGHNT, CDR2 YYREEE (reference sequence). CDR3 protein: CASSSGLADQETQYF. As DNA, the CDR3 is TGTGCCAGCAGCTCGGGACTAGCGGACCAAGAGACCCAGTACTTC.

The rearrangement uses TRBV28 and TRBJ1-1, with D possibly being TRBD1 (5 bases). CDR3 size: 14 residues. CDR1 is MDHEN, CDR2 SYDVKM, per germline. The V gene lost 2 bases and the J gene lost 5 bases, with 12 bases spanning the gap. The CDR3 reads CASSLIGRGTEAFF. The CDR3 bases are TGTGCCAGCAGTTTAATCGGGAGGGGAACTGAAGCTTTCTTT.

The V and J genes are TRBV7-2 and TRBJ2-7; 10 bases are a match to TRBD2. The V gene end was trimmed by 3 bases and the J gene end by 4 bases; junction bases not matched to a gene: 3. Per germline, CDR1 SGHTA and CDR2 FQGNSA. The CDR3 loop spans 14 amino acids. The CDR3 here is CASSFETSGYEQYF. DNA for the CDR3: TGTGCCAGCAGCTTTGAGACTAGCGGGTACGAGCAGTACTTC.

The rearrangement links TRBV4-3 to TRBJ1-3; D uncertain. Germline CDR1 LGHNA, CDR2 YSLEER. This CDR3 spans 16 amino acids. Trimming took off 0 bases at V and 0 bases at J, with 9 bases between the two ends. CDR3 protein: CASSQDRRVSGNTIYF. The CDR3 DNA sequence: TGCGCCAGCAGCCAAGATCGAAGGGTCTCTGGAAACACCATATATTTT.

V usage is TRBV6-6 and J usage is TRBJ1-1; D uncertain. Germline CDR1 and CDR2: MNHNY and SVGAGI (reference sequence). Trimming removed 0 bases at V and 1 base at J, with 6 bases between. The CDR3 contains 14 residues. CDR3 sequence: CASSYSSPNTEAFF. The CDR3 nucleotides are TGTGCCAGCAGTTACTCCTCCCCGAACACTGAAGCTTTCTTT.

The rearrangement joins TRBV11-2 to TRBJ2-1; no reliable D call. The germline V and J ends were trimmed by 5 bases and 10 bases, with 12 bases remaining between them. CDR1 SGHAT and CDR2 FQNNGV come from the germline V gene. The CDR3 spans 12 residues. As DNA, the CDR3 is TGTGCCAGCAGCCTAAGGAGTCCGGAGCAGTTCTTC. It is translated as CASSLRSPEQFF.

J is TRBJ2-7 and V is TRBV18; 9 nucleotides agree with TRBD2. The J segment lost 3 bases and the V segment lost 3 bases, leaving 9 bases of the junction unmatched. The CDR3 consists of 16 residues. Germline CDR1 is KGHSH and CDR2 is LQKENI. CDR3 nucleotides: TGTGCCAGCTCACCTTCCGACAGGACTAGCGTCTACGAGCAGTACTTC. This encodes CASSPSDRTSVYEQYF.

The J gene is TRBJ1-2, the V gene TRBV6-1; possibly TRBD1 for D (5 bases). V gave up 2 bases and J gave up 8 bases, with 9 bases separating them. The germline gives CDR1 MNHNS, CDR2 SASEGT. CDR3 length: 12 residues. The DNA for the CDR3 is TGTGCCAGCAGTGAATCTGGGGGGGGCTACACCTTC. Protein product: CASSESGGGYTF.

The J gene is TRBJ1-6, the V gene TRBV25-1, with 10 bases identical to TRBD1. The germline V gene encodes CDR1 MGHDK and CDR2 SYGVNS. This CDR3 has 13 amino acids. The junction had 2 bases not matched to a gene; V was cut back by 6 bases and J by 9 bases. The CDR3 region is CASRRDRGSPLHF. In nucleotides, the CDR3 is TGTGCCAGCAGACGGGACAGGGGTTCACCCCTCCACTTT. Supplemented by reference TRBV25-1 and TRBJ1-6, the full variable domain reads EADIYQTPRYLVIGTGKKITLECSQTMGHDKMYWYQQDPGMELHLIHYSYGVNSTEKGDLSSESTVSRIRTEHFPLTLESARPSHTSQYLCASRRDRGSPLHFGNGTRLTVT.

This chain uses TRBV6-4 with TRBJ2-3; D perhaps matches TRBD2 (6 bases). In germline, CDR1 is MRHNA, CDR2 SNTAGT. Trimming took off 2 bases at V and 3 bases at J, with 12 bases between the two ends. The CDR3 contains 15 residues. CDR3 bases: TGTGCCAGCAGTGACACCGGGCGGGGAACAGATACGCAGTATTTT. Residues: CASSDTGRGTDTQYF.

This chain joins TRBV11-3 and TRBJ1-1; D uncertain. The V end was cut by 6 bases, the J end by 3 bases, with 11 bases between. The germline gives CDR1 SGHNT, CDR2 YENEEA. The CDR3 consists of 13 residues. CDR3 sequence: CASRRSGDTEAFF. The CDR3, as DNA: TGTGCCAGCAGGCGAAGTGGGGACACTGAAGCTTTCTTT.

The V gene is TRBV6-1, the J gene TRBJ2-7; tentatively, D is TRBD1 or TRBD2 (5 bases each). Trimming removed 6 bases at V and 3 bases at J, with 15 bases between. The CDR3 length is 14 residues. Germline lookup yields CDR1 MNHNS and CDR2 SASEGT. The CDR3 DNA follows: TGTGCCAGCAGACGACGGGACGAGATCTACGAGCAGTACTTC. This translates into CASRRRDEIYEQYF.

The CDR3 here is CSVELAGVNNEQFF. The CDR3 DNA reads as TGCAGCGTTGAACTAGCGGGAGTAAACAATGAGCAGTTCTTC. This sequence joins TRBV29-1 and TRBJ2-1, with 10 bases identical to TRBD2. The junction had 3 bases not matched to a gene; V was cut back by 2 bases and J by 5 bases. Germline CDR1 is SQVTM and CDR2 is ANQGSEA. The CDR3 has 14 residues.

The CDR3 here is CASDRAGDFDNEQFF. The CDR3, as DNA: TGTGCCAGCGATCGAGCGGGAGATTTCGACAATGAGCAGTTCTTC. The V call is TRBV9, the J call TRBJ2-1; 8 nucleotides agree with TRBD2. Germline trimming cut 7 bases from V and 5 bases from J; bases unmatched to any gene: 11. Germline CDR1 is SGDLS and CDR2 is YYNGEE. The CDR3 consists of 15 residues. The full variable domain, rest sourced from reference TRBV9 and TRBJ2-1, is DSGVTQTPKHLITATGQRVTLRCSPRSGDLSVYWYQQSLDQGLQFLIQYYNGEERAKGNILERFSAQQFPDLHSELNLSSLELGDSALYFCASDRAGDFDNEQFFGPGTRLTVL.

The chain joins TRBV11-3 to TRBJ2-7; D might be TRBD1 (5 bases). Trimming stripped 1 base from V and 2 bases from J, with 9 bases between. The CDR3 extends over 14 amino acids. The germline V gene encodes CDR1 SGHNT and CDR2 YENEEA. The CDR3 DNA sequence: TGTGCCAGCAGCTTAGGCCAGGGCCCCTACGAGCAGTACTTC. This gives the protein CASSLGQGPYEQYF.

The V and J genes are TRBV12-5 and TRBJ1-1; TRBD1 agrees at 10 bases. CDR1 is LGHNT, CDR2 FRNRAP, per germline. Losses at the gene ends were 4 bases for V and 4 bases for J; bases not matched to a gene: 6. The CDR3 length is 15 residues. The CDR3 region is CASGSPRDRGTEAFF. Written as DNA, the CDR3 is TGTGCTAGTGGTTCTCCTCGGGACAGGGGCACTGAAGCTTTCTTT.

In DNA form, the CDR3 reads TGTGCCACCACCCCCGGGGAGACTAGCGGCGGGGAGCTGTTTTTT. Translated: CATTPGETSGGELFF. The rearrangement uses TRBV10-3 and TRBJ2-2, with TRBD2 identical over 9 bases. Germline CDR1 ENHRY, CDR2 SYGVKD. J gave up 7 bases and V 10 bases, and 13 bases lay outside the gene matches. The CDR3 totals 15 residues.

The chain couples TRBV19 to TRBJ2-5; possible D gene TRBD1, 6 bases. This CDR3 comprises 14 residues. Germline CDR1 reads LNHDA; CDR2 reads SQIVND (reference sequence). V lost 5 bases and J 2 bases, leaving 12 bases between the germline ends. In DNA, the CDR3 is TGTGCCAGTAGTCCCCCGGGACATCAAGAGACCCAGTACTTC. Translated: CASSPPGHQETQYF.

V usage is TRBV9 and J usage is TRBJ2-2; D may be TRBD1 or TRBD2 (5 bases each). The CDR3 contains 16 residues. V shed 4 bases and J shed 8 bases, with 21 bases lying between them. Germline values: CDR1 SGDLS, CDR2 YYNGEE. CDR3 sequence: CASSSPRDQVKGELFF. In DNA, the CDR3 is TGTGCCAGCAGCTCCCCTAGGGACCAGGTAAAAGGGGAGCTGTTTTTT.

The CDR3 region is CASRSGGEETQYF. DNA of the CDR3: TGTGCCAGCAGATCTGGGGGTGAAGAGACCCAGTACTTC. The gene calls are TRBV28 and TRBJ2-5; either TRBD1 or TRBD2 may fit D (5 bases each). V was pared by 6 bases and J by 3 bases, with 11 bases between. This CDR3 contains 13 residues. The germline CDR1 and CDR2 sequences are MDHEN and SYDVKM.

The chain couples TRBV7-8 to TRBJ2-5; either TRBD1 or TRBD2 may supply D (6 bases each). CDR3 length equals 15 residues. The V and J ends lost 8 bases and 4 bases respectively, with 20 bases between them. Germline values: CDR1 SGHVS, CDR2 FQNEAQ. CDR3 sequence reads: CASVTYGGGGETQYF. CDR3 coding DNA: TGTGCCAGCGTGACCTATGGAGGGGGTGGAGAGACCCAGTACTTC.

V gene TRBV19 combines with J gene TRBJ2-3; 8 bases are a match to TRBD1. This CDR3 has 17 residues. With 0 bases clipped from V and 4 bases from J, the junction kept 9 bases outside the gene matches. The germline V gene has CDR1 LNHDA and CDR2 SQIVND (reference sequence). CDR3 bases: TGTGCCAGTAGTATAGATCGGCGGACAGGGAACGCAGATACGCAGTATTTT. Protein sequence: CASSIDRRTGNADTQYF.

V gene TRBV7-6 combines with J gene TRBJ1-2; no definite D call. Trimming cost V 5 bases and J 8 bases, with 24 bases left between them. CDR3 length: 16 amino acids. Germline V gene data show CDR1 as SGHVS and CDR2 as FNYEAQ. CDR3 amino acids: CASSQSTGHPGEGYTF. The CDR3 DNA sequence: TGTGCCAGCAGCCAGTCAACGGGCCACCCGGGAGAAGGCTACACCTTC.

The rearrangement links TRBV6-5 to TRBJ2-4; TRBD1 is a possible D gene (5 bases). Trimming left V 3 bases short and J 1 base short, with 13 bases between. The length of the CDR3 is 16 residues. CDR1 is MNHEY, CDR2 SVGAGI, per germline. In DNA, the CDR3 is TGTGCCAGCAGTTATGACAGCTTTGGGGCCAAAAACATTCAGTACTTC. Translating it yields CASSYDSFGAKNIQYF.

The chain couples TRBV25-1 to TRBJ1-2; a possible D gene is TRBD1 (5 bases). The CDR3 has 14 residues. Germline CDR1 is MGHDK and CDR2 is SYGVNS. V lost 3 bases, J lost 7 bases, and 15 bases lay in between. This CDR3 is CASSDVREGRGYTF. The CDR3 DNA follows: TGTGCCAGCAGTGATGTCAGGGAGGGCCGTGGCTACACCTTC.

This clone was seen more than once but under ten times. The chain employs TRBV19 and TRBJ1-5; a weak D match, TRBD1 (6 bases). The CDR3 is made up of 13 amino acids. Trimming stripped 6 bases from V and 4 bases from J, with 10 bases between. CDR1 is LNHDA, CDR2 SQIVND, per germline (reference sequence). The CDR3, as DNA: TGTGCCAGTAGGTCTGACAGGAATCAGCCCCAGCATTTT. Translating gives CASRSDRNQPQHF. Supplemented by reference TRBV19 and TRBJ1-5, the full variable domain reads DGGITQSPKYLFRKEGQNVTLSCEQNLNHDAMYWYRQDPGQGLRLIYYSQIVNDFQKGDIAEGYSVSREKKESFPLTVTSAQKNPTAFYLCASRSDRNQPQHFGDGTRLSIL.